This passage covers 5 T cell receptor beta chains from one sample sequenced in a study of cytomegalovirus exposure and HLA in healthy donors. Clones were sequenced by immunoSEQ multiplex PCR, and TCRdb holds only the in-frame ones, with some missing. The sample consists of around 300,000 clones, approximately 90% of them appearing once. Sequenced: PBMCs. The receptor set was obtained from a woman aged 25 to 39 in good health and CMV-seropositive.

This clone showed up just a few times. This sample also contains other DNA sequences that code for the same CDR3. V is TRBV6-1 and J is TRBJ1-5, with D possibly matching TRBD1 (6 bases). The CDR3 consists of 13 residues. The V and J ends lost 4 bases and 7 bases respectively, with 11 bases between them. Germline V gene lookup returns CDR1 MNHNS and CDR2 SASEGT. Written as DNA, the CDR3 is TGTGCCAGCAGTGCACAGGGAGGCCAGCCCCAGCATTTT. The encoded protein is CASSAQGGQPQHF.

The chain uses TRBV28 and TRBJ1-5, with D hard to call. Germline V gene data show CDR1 as MDHEN and CDR2 as SYDVKM. The CDR3 loop spans 13 amino acids. Trimming stripped 8 bases from V and 4 bases from J, with 12 bases between. This CDR3 reads CASFTPGNQPQHF. DNA for the CDR3: TGTGCCAGCTTCACCCCGGGGAATCAGCCCCAGCATTTT.

This clone was detected only once. The rearrangement uses TRBV5-6 and TRBJ2-7; 8 nucleotides agree with TRBD1. Unmatched junction bases numbered 3, after V lost 0 bases and J lost 4 bases. The germline V gene encodes CDR1 SGHDT and CDR2 YYEEEE. CDR3 length: 14 amino acids. Here the CDR3 DNA reads TGTGCCAGCAGCTTGGGCAGGGGGCGTTACGAGCAGTACTTC. It encodes CASSLGRGRYEQYF.

The rearrangement links TRBV19 to TRBJ1-3, with D unclear. Per germline, CDR1 LNHDA and CDR2 SQIVND (reference sequence). The CDR3 is 14 residues long. V was pared by 4 bases and J by 2 bases, with 9 bases between. The DNA of the CDR3 is TGTGCCAGTAGTAATGCTATCACTGGAAACACCATATATTTT. Its protein is CASSNAITGNTIYF.

The chain joins TRBV5-1 to TRBJ1-2; D remains unclear. V lost 4 bases, J lost 0 bases, and 16 bases lay in between. The CDR3 is 16 amino acids. The germline gives CDR1 SGHRS, CDR2 YFSETQ. In DNA, the CDR3 is TGCGCCAGCAGCCCCGGACCCCTGGTTTCTAACTATGGCTACACCTTC. Residues: CASSPGPLVSNYGYTF.